The clone carrying this T cell receptor (beta chain) was seen a few times. Its antigen is still unknown. Germline lookup yields CDR1 SGHDT and CDR2 YYEEEE. The CDR3 runs to 15 residues. V lost 3 bases, J lost 2 bases, and 13 bases lay in between. This specimen belongs to a study of CD8 T cells in ankylosing spondylitis. Points from the study as a whole: Made up of several highly homologous variants, a TCR beta motif appeared characteristic of ankylosing spondylitis blood. Significant enrichment of disease-linked clones was reportedly seen in matched ankylosing spondylitis synovial fluid. Some of the motif variants had earlier been found in reactive arthritis patients' fluid and blood.

Quantitative 5'-RACE with molecular barcodes generated TCR beta libraries. TCRdb itself ran the 5' RACE reads through MiXCR, one entry per CDR3 protein. The table has 290,000 or so distinct CDR3 sequences, about a fifth seen once; the top ten hold about 3.5%. The sequenced sample consisted of blood, either unsorted or a sorted T cell fraction (not recorded which). The clonotype originates from a female donor with ankylosing spondylitis or in good health (not recorded which). The J gene is TRBJ2-3, the V gene TRBV5-6, with D perhaps TRBD2 (5 bases). The DNA for the CDR3 is TGTGCCAGCAGCTCCCTCGGGGATCCCACAGATACGCAGTATTTT. Translation: CASSSLGDPTDTQYF.